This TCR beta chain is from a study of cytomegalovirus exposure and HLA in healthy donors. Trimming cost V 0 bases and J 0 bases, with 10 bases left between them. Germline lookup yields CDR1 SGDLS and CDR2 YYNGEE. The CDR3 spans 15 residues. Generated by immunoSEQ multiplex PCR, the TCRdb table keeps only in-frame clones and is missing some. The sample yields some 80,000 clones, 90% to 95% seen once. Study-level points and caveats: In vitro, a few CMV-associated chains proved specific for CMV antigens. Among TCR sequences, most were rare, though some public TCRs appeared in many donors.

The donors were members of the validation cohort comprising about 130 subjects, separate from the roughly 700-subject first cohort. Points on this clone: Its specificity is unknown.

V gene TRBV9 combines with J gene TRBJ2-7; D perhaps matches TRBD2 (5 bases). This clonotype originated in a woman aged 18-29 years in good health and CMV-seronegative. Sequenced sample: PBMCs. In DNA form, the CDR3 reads TGTGCCAGCAGCGTAGGAGGGCTAGGCTCCTACGAGCAGTACTTC. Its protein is CASSVGGLGSYEQYF.